This record looks at one T cell receptor (beta chain) sequence and its context. The antigen remains unidentified. The sample originates from a study of T cell responses to AZD1222 COVID-19 vaccine. Sequenced by immunoSEQ multiplex PCR; TCRdb stores in-frame clones only, minus some. Of roughly 170,000 clones in the sample, approximately 86% were seen once. Trimming removed 4 bases from V and 0 bases from J; junction bases left unmatched: 14. Germline V gene lookup returns CDR1 PRHDT and CDR2 FYEKMQ (reference sequence). There are 18 residues in the CDR3. Study conclusions and caveats: Dominant CD4 TCR responses targeted spike regions 160-218 and 743-854.

This material consisted of peripheral blood, taken on day 0 of AZD1222 vaccination. The chain joins TRBV13 to TRBJ1-1, with TRBD1 matching 7 bases. The TCR sequence derives from an adult in good health. CDR3 loop: CASSSHFAHDRVNTEAFF. DNA for the CDR3: TGTGCCAGCAGCTCTCACTTTGCCCACGACAGGGTGAACACTGAAGCTTTCTTT.